Listed below are T cell receptor beta chains from one sample, sequenced in a study of tumor and adjacent non-tumor tissue in lung cancer. TCRdb re-called the multiplex PCR reads through MiXCR, storing one row per CDR3 protein. The data contain some 200,000 distinct CDR3 sequences, 70% to 75% of them seen just once; the ten biggest clones take up 20% to 25%. What was sequenced was lung tumor tissue. The receptors were gathered from a man aged 60 to 75 with non-small cell lung cancer. The CDR3 runs from the conserved cysteine through the conserved F or W. A D gene is named only where the DNA matches it firmly. Not every row has a clone size; where given, it reads once, few, many or a size class.

TRBJ2-3 | TRBV20-1 | TRBD2 | many | TGCAGTGCTAGAGATCCCAGCGGGACGCGAAAAGATACGCAGTATTTT | CSARDPSGTRKDTQYF
TRBJ1-2 | TRBV4-2 | . | . | TGTGCCAGCAGCCAAGTGACGGTGGAACAGGGATATGGCTACACCTTC | CASSQVTVEQGYGYTF
TRBJ2-3 | TRBV5-1 | TRBD2 | few | TGCGCCAGCAGCCCAGGACTAGCGGGAGTAAGGAATACGCAGTATTTT | CASSPGLAGVRNTQYF
TRBJ2-3 | TRBV4-1 | . | . | TGCGCCAGCAGCCATCAACTAGCGAGGACAGATTCGCAGTATTTT | CASSHQLARTDSQYF
TRBJ1-3 | TRBV4-1 | TRBD1 | . | TGCGCCAGCAGCCAAGATAGGGACAGGAGCTCTGGAAACACCATATATTTT | CASSQDRDRSSGNTIYF
TRBJ2-1 | TRBV12-3/TRBV12-4 | TRBD2 | many | TGTGCCAGCAGTTTTGAACTAGCGGGGCCATCCTTC | CASSFELAGPSF
TRBJ2-2 | TRBV4-1 | . | . | TGCTCCAGCAGCCAAGCGTATGCGAACACCGGGGAGCTGTTTTTT | CSSSQAYANTGELFF
TRBJ2-1 | TRBV4-2 | TRBD1 | . | TGTGCCAGCAGCCAAGTCGGACAGGGGACAAGGAATGAGCAGTTCTTC | CASSQVGQGTRNEQFF
TRBJ2-3 | TRBV11-2 | . | once | TGTGCCAGCAGCCTTATCCAATCGATGTGGTATTTT | CASSLIQSMWYF
TRBJ2-1 | TRBV5-1 | . | . | TGTGCCAGCAGCTTGGGCCTGTGGGGGGTAAATGAGCAGTTCTTC | CASSLGLWGVNEQFF
TRBJ1-2 | TRBV29-1 | . | . | TGCAGCGTGCGGGAAAGCCGAGCTTACTATGGCTACACCTTC | CSVRESRAYYGYTF
TRBJ2-5 | TRBV12-3/TRBV12-4 | . | . | TGTGTCAGCAGACAAGGACGGACGGAGACCCAGTACTTC | CVSRQGRTETQYF
TRBJ2-1 | TRBV20-1 | . | . | TGCAGCGGTATTAGCAGGTCCGACAATGAGCAGTTCTTC | CSGISRSDNEQFF
TRBJ1-5 | TRBV12-3/TRBV12-4 | . | . | TGTGCCAGCAGTTCTTCAGGACGCCGGCAGCCCCAGCATTTT | CASSSSGRRQPQHF
TRBJ1-2 | TRBV6-5 | . | many | TGTGCCAGCAGGACCGGGGGGTTGAATCCGCGGGGCTATGGCTACACCTTC | CASRTGGLNPRGYGYTF
TRBJ2-3 | TRBV7-9 | . | . | TGTGCCAGCAGCTCGGCTGGCACAGATACGCAGTATTTT | CASSSAGTDTQYF
TRBJ2-1 | TRBV4-3 | TRBD2 | . | TGCGCCAGCAGCCAAGGTCCTAGCGGCATCTACAATGAGCAGTTCTTC | CASSQGPSGIYNEQFF
TRBJ1-5 | TRBV6-1 | . | . | TGTGCCAGCAACCCTGTGACACCGGACAATCAGCCCCAGCATTTT | CASNPVTPDNQPQHF
TRBJ1-2 | TRBV5-5 | . | . | TGTGCCAGCAGCTTCGGGGGCCTGAACTATGGCTACACCTTC | CASSFGGLNYGYTF
TRBJ1-6 | TRBV18 | . | once | TGTGCCAGCTCACCACCCAGAGGGAACCATAATTCACCCCTCCACTTT | CASSPPRGNHNSPLHF
TRBJ1-5 | TRBV20-1 | . | . | TGCAATGACTCGCAGGGTCAGGGTCAGCCCCAGCATTTT | CNDSQGQGQPQHF
TRBJ2-1 | TRBV20-1 | . | . | TGCTGTGTTAGAGCCCCAACCGGGGTGAGCTCCTACAATGAGCAGTTCTTC | CCVRAPTGVSSYNEQFF
TRBJ2-4 | TRBV12-3/TRBV12-4 | TRBD2 | many | TGTGCCAGCAGGTCGACTAGCGGGGGCCTTAACATTCAGTACTTC | CASRSTSGGLNIQYF
TRBJ2-5 | TRBV11-2 | TRBD2 | . | TGTGCCAACAGCTTAAATCTAGGACTAGCGGGGCAAGAGACCCAGTACTTC | CANSLNLGLAGQETQYF
TRBJ1-6 | TRBV6-5 | TRBD1 | few | TGTGCCAGCAGATTTCGACAGGGGAATTCACCCCTCCACTTT | CASRFRQGNSPLHF
TRBJ2-3 | TRBV4-1 | . | many | TGCGCCAGCAGCCAAGGCCGACAGGCCGGAGGAGATACGCAGTATTTT | CASSQGRQAGGDTQYF
TRBJ1-5 | TRBV28 | . | . | TGTGCCAGCAGTTTATTTGCGACAGGCAATCAGCCCCAGCATTTT | CASSLFATGNQPQHF
TRBJ1-2 | TRBV11-2 | . | . | TGTGCCAGCAGCTTTACAGGGTCCAGATCAACCTATGGCTACACATTC | CASSFTGSRSTYGYTF
TRBJ2-3 | TRBV10-1 | TRBD2 | . | TGCGCCAGCAGTAAAGCGGGGGGGATCACAGATACGCAGTATTTT | CASSKAGGITDTQYF
TRBJ2-6 | TRBV11-2 | . | . | TGTGCCTCCAGTCCTATCTCTGGGGCCAACTTCCTGACTTTC | CASSPISGANFLTF
TRBJ2-5 | TRBV11-3 | . | many | TGTGCCAGCAGCTTAGACAGTGGGTCACAAGAGACCCAGTACTTC | CASSLDSGSQETQYF
TRBJ2-3 | TRBV12-3/TRBV12-4 | . | . | TGTGCCAACAGTCCCTCCGGGGGAGGTCAGCCCCAGTATTTT | CANSPSGGGQPQYF
TRBJ2-2 | TRBV5-5 | . | . | TGTGCCAGCAGTTTGTTCTCGGGTGTGAACACCGGGGAGCTGTTTTTT | CASSLFSGVNTGELFF
TRBJ2-1 | TRBV12-3/TRBV12-4 | TRBD1 | . | TGTGCCATCAGGGGGACAGTCTACAATGAGCAGTTCTTC | CAIRGTVYNEQFF
TRBJ1-1 | TRBV30 | TRBD1 | . | TGTGCCTGCCAAGGGGACAGGGGGACCACTGAAGCTTTCTTT | CACQGDRGTTEAFF
TRBJ1-6 | TRBV12-3/TRBV12-4 | TRBD1 | . | TGTGCCAGCAGTCGGGACAGGGGGGGTTCACCCCCCCACTTT | CASSRDRGGSPPHF
TRBJ2-2 | TRBV6-1 | . | . | TGTGCCAGCAGTGAAGTCTGTCCGAGGGAGGAGCTGTTTTTT | CASSEVCPREELFF
TRBJ2-3 | TRBV29-1 | . | few | TGCAGCGCCCCCCCTCCGGGACACTACACAGATACGCAGTATTTT | CSAPPPGHYTDTQYF
TRBJ2-1 | TRBV28 | . | . | TGTGCCAGCAGCAGCCCGGATTGGGAAGGAAATGAGCAGTTCTTC | CASSSPDWEGNEQFF
TRBJ1-5 | TRBV12-3/TRBV12-4 | TRBD1 | . | TGTGCCAGCAGTCGACTCGGGACAGGGAGCAATCAGCCCCAGCATTTT | CASSRLGTGSNQPQHF
TRBJ1-5 | TRBV12-3/TRBV12-4 | . | few | TGTGCCAGCAGTTTTGGGACCTACAGGGCCGATCAGCCCCAGCATTTT | CASSFGTYRADQPQHF